The entry below describes one T cell receptor (beta chain). Its antigen is not identified. The sample originates from a study of early T cells in non-severe SARS-CoV-2 infection. Overall study: Bulk RNA isolated from unsorted whole blood underwent sequencing; chains were not paired.

Individual cDNA molecules were tagged with unique molecular identifiers. Each CDR3 protein gets one entry after TCRdb re-called the 5' RACE reads with MiXCR. Among 15,000 to 20,000 distinct CDR3 sequences listed, around 6.1% were seen once. Between the trimmed V and J ends, which lost 3 bases and 1 base, there was a span of 19 bases. This CDR3 contains 19 residues. Germline V lookup: CDR1 MGHRA, CDR2 YSYEKL. General study findings and limits: Private and CD4 specificities were missed by VDJdb matching, which favored anti-spike CD8 responses.

This clonotype originated in an adult who was a healthcare worker with PCR-confirmed SARS-CoV-2 infection or an uninfected control (not recorded which). The input for sequencing was whole blood, taken at baseline. The genes are TRBV4-1 and TRBJ2-6; D is perhaps TRBD2 (6 bases). The CDR3 DNA sequence: TGCGCCAGCAGCCACACCGGGATTACTAGCAGGTCTGGGGCCAACGTCCTGACTTTC. Protein: CASSHTGITSRSGANVLTF.